The present entry profiles one T cell receptor (beta chain) with its context. This sample was included in a study of control samples from healthy donors and cancer patients. TCRdb keeps only in-frame clones here, not all; method: immunoSEQ multiplex PCR. This table has 150,000 to 200,000 clones, about 86% appearing once. The CDR3 length is 14 residues. The germline V gene encodes CDR1 LGHDT and CDR2 YNNKEL (reference sequence). Trimming took 6 bases from V and 3 from J; bases not matched to a gene: 4. Source material: blood. This clonotype was sampled from a man younger than 30 in good health. This chain joins TRBV3-1 (or the pseudogene TRBV3-2) and TRBJ2-3, with 9 nucleotides matching TRBD2. This CDR3 reads CASSRTSETDTQYF. The CDR3 nucleotides read TGTGCCAGCAGTCGGACTAGCGAGACAGATACGCAGTATTTT.